This TCR beta chain was retrieved from a study of CD8 T cells in Susac syndrome. Study-level background: Patients with Susac syndrome were therapy-naive, treated with corticosteroids, or treated with intravenous immunoglobulin alone when blood was collected.

The V end was cut by 1 base, the J end by 10 bases, with 11 bases between. The CDR3 loop spans 13 amino acids. Reverse transcription of 0.5 to 1 ug RNA used random hexamers. Coverage of TCR beta CDR3 amplification by immunoSEQ multiplex PCR extended to 54 Vbeta and 13 Jbeta. TCRdb re-analysed the immunoSEQ multiplex PCR reads in MiXCR, keeping a single row per CDR3 protein. Among about 180,000 distinct CDR3 sequences listed, approximately 94% were seen once. V gene TRBV12-3 or TRBV12-4 combines with J gene TRBJ1-5, with D hard to call. This sequence was found in a human donor with Susac syndrome. The sequencing input was CD4+ T cells from PBMCs. The CDR3 DNA reads as TGTGCCAGCAGTTTAGTGGGAGATCTACCCCAGCATTTT. Its protein is CASSLVGDLPQHF.